This T cell receptor beta chain was captured by sequencing in a study of shared clonotypes between healthy human individuals. The CDR3 runs 15 residues. Germline values: CDR1 LNHDA, CDR2 SQIVND (reference sequence). V lost 5 bases to trimming and J lost 4 bases; unmatched junction nucleotides: 9. Assay: immunoSEQ multiplex PCR; the TCRdb copy retains only in-frame clones and omits some. The table lists some 2.1 million clones, around 93% of them singletons. Naive CD8 cells lacked CD45RO and underwent positive selection for CCR7, leaving out terminally differentiated effector memory CD45RA+ cells. Notes on the study in general: The donor pool, a small one, limited the genetic and exposure-history diversity represented. Exclusively blood specimens were collected; tissue repertoires likely differ. Non-shared clonotypes showed lower generation probabilities than clonotypes common to all four donors.

To note about this clone: Its target is unknown.

V gene TRBV19 combines with J gene TRBJ1-2, with 8 positions matching TRBD1. This clonotype was sampled from a man aged 18 to 35 in good health. Some clones in this sample may be carry-over from other donors' samples. The sequenced sample consisted of naive CD8+ T cells from PBMCs. The CDR3 DNA is TGTGCCAGTAGTCTCTGGACAGGGCCCCCCTATGGCTACACCTTC. This encodes CASSLWTGPPYGYTF.